This T cell receptor (beta chain) is from a study of T cells in Graves' hyperthyroidism and ophthalmopathy. Findings of the study overall: Prediction of ophthalmopathy progression came a median around 6.1 months pre-onset. Most clonotypes that expanded in the thyroid above 0.001 also showed up in blood.

Duration under 3 months, a NOSPECS grade of at least 4, and a Clinical Activity Score of at least 3 characterized the ophthalmopathy patients. Each diagnosis was grounded in clinical symptoms, serum thyroxine and TRAb, thyroid ultrasound, and orbital computed tomography. Authors of the study amplified TCR beta CDR3 regions from RNA transcripts. Carried out on the TCR CDR3, a first-round RT-PCR used the HTBI primer set. Each CDR3 protein gets one entry after TCRdb re-called the multiplex PCR reads with MiXCR. There are under 550,000 distinct CDR3 sequences in the sample; around 20% occur only once, and approximately 48% lies in the top ten. The CDR3 runs to 14 residues. Trimming shortened V by 6 bases and J by 7 bases, and 15 bases separated the two germline ends. Germline V gives CDR1 MDHEN, CDR2 SYDVKM. This clonotype was seen more than once but under ten times. What it binds is not known.

Source material: blood. This chain uses TRBV28 with TRBJ1-4; D is possibly TRBD1 (6 bases). The origin of this receptor is a man in his forties with Graves' ophthalmopathy. DNA for the CDR3: TGTGCCAGCAGACCCCCAGGGGAGGGTGAAAAACTGTTTTTT. It yields the protein CASRPPGEGEKLFF.